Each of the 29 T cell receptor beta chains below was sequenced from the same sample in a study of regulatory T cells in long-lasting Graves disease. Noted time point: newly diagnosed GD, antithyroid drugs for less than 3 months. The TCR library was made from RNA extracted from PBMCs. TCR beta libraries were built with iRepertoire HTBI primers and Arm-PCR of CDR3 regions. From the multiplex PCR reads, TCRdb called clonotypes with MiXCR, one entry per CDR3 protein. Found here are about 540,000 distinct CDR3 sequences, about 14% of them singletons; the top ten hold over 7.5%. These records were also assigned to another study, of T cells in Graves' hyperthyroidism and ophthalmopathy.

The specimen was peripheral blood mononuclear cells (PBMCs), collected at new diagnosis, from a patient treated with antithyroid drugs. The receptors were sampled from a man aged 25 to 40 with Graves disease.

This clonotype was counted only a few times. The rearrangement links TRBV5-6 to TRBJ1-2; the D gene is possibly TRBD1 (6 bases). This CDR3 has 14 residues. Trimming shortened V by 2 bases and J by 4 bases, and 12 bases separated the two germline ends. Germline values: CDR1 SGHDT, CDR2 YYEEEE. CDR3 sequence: CASSFGGLTYGYTF. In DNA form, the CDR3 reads TGTGCCAGCAGCTTTGGGGGCCTCACCTATGGCTACACCTTC.

For the CDR3, the DNA is TGTGCCACCAGTGGATCTAGCGGGGGTCAAGTCTCAGATACGCAGTATTTT. It encodes CATSGSSGGQVSDTQYF. V gene TRBV24-1 combines with J gene TRBJ2-3; 10 bases agree with TRBD2. This CDR3 is built from 17 residues. CDR1 and CDR2 from the germline V gene are KGHDR and SFDVKD. The trim removed 5 bases at V and 4 bases at J, leaving 11 bases unmatched.

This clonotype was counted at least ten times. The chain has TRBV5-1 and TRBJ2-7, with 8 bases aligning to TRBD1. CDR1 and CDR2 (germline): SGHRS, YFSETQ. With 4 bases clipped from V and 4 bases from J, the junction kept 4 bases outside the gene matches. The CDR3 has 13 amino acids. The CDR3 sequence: CASSTNRGYEQYF. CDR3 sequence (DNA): TGCGCCAGCAGCACCAACAGGGGGTACGAGCAGTACTTC.

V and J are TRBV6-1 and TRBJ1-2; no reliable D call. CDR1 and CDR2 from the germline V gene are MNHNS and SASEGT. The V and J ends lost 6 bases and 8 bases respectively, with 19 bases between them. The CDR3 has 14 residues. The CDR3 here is CASSPLRVLGGYTF. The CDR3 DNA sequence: TGTGCCAGCAGCCCACTCCGTGTGCTGGGCGGCTACACCTTC.

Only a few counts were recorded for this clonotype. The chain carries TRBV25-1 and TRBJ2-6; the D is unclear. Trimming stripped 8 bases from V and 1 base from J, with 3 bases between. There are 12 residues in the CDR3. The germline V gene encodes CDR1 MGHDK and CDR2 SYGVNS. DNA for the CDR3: TGTGCCAGCTGTTCTGGGGCCAACGTCCTGACTTTC. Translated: CASCSGANVLTF. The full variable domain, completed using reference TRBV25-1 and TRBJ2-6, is EADIYQTPRYLVIGTGKKITLECSQTMGHDKMYWYQQDPGMELHLIHYSYGVNSTEKGDLSSESTVSRIRTEHFPLTLESARPSHTSQYLCASCSGANVLTFGAGSRLTVL.

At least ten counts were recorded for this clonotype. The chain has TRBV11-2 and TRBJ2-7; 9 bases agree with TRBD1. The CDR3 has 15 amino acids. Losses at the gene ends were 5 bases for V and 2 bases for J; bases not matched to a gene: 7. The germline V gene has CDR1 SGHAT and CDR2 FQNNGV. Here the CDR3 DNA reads TGTGCCAGCAGCGGTCTCCGGGACAGGGCCTACGAGCAGTACTTC. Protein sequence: CASSGLRDRAYEQYF. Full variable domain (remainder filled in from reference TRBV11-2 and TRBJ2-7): EAGVAQSPRYKIIEKRQSVAFWCNPISGHATLYWYQQILGQGPKLLIQFQNNGVVDDSQLPKDRFSAERLKGVDSTLKIQPAKLEDSAVYLCASSGLRDRAYEQYFGPGTRLTVT.

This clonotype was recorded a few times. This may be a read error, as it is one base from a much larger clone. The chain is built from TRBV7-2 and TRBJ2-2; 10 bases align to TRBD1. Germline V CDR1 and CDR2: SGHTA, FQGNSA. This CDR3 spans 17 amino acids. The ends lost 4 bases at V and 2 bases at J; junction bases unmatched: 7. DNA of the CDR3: TGTGCCAGCAGCTCAGAGGGGACAGGGGTTAACACCGGGGAGCTGTTTTTT. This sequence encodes CASSSEGTGVNTGELFF.

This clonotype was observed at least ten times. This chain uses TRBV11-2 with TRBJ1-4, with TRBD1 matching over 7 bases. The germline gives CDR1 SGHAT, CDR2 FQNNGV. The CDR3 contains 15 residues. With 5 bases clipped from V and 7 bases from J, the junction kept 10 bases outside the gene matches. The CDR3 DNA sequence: TGTGCCAGCAGCAAATCGACAGGGTCGTTTGAAAAACTGTTTTTT. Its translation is CASSKSTGSFEKLFF.

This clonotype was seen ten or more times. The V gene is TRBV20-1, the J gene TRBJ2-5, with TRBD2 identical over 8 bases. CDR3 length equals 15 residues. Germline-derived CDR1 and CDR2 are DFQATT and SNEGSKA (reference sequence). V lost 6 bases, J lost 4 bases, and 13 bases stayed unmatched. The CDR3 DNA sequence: TGCAGTGCGCCGCGAAGCGGGGGCTCGGGAGAGACCCAGTACTTC. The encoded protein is CSAPRSGGSGETQYF.

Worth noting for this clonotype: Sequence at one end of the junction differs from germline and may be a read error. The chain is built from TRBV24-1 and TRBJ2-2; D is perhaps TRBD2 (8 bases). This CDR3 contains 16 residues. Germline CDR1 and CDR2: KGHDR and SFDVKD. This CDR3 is CATSDPGGLGPGELLF. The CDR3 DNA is TGTGCCACCAGTGATCCAGGGGGACTAGGGCCCGGGGAGCTGCTTTTT.

The CDR3 reads CSARDWTSTGELFF. CDR3 DNA sequence: TGCAGTGCTAGAGATTGGACTAGCACCGGGGAGCTGTTTTTT. The chain is built from TRBV20-1 and TRBJ2-2; 7 nucleotides line up with TRBD2. With V trimmed by 0 bases and J by 4 bases, 2 bases remained unmatched. CDR1 is DFQATT, CDR2 SNEGSKA, per germline (reference sequence). CDR3 length: 14 residues.

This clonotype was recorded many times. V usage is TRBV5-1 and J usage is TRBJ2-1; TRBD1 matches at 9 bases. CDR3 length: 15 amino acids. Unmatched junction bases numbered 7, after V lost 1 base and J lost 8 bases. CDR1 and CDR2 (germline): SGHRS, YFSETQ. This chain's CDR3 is CASSLLVGQGDEQFF. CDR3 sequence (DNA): TGCGCCAGCAGCTTGCTTGTGGGACAGGGAGATGAGCAGTTCTTC.

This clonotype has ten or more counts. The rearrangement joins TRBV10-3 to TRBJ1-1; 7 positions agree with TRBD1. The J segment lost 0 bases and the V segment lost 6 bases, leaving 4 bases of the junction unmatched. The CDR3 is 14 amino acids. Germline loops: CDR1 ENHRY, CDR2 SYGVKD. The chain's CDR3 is CAIRQGRLNTEAFF. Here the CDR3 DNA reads TGTGCCATCAGACAGGGGCGGTTGAACACTGAAGCTTTCTTT.

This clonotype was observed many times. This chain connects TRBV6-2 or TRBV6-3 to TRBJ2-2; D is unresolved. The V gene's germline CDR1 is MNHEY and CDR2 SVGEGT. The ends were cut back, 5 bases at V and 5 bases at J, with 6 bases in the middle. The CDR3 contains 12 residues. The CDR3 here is CASSVRTGELFF. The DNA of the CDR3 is TGTGCCAGCAGTGTTAGGACCGGGGAGCTGTTTTTT.

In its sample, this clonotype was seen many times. CDR3 in DNA: TGTGCCAGCAGCTTAGGGTTCCACCAAGAGACCCAGTACTTC. This codes for CASSLGFHQETQYF. This sequence joins TRBV7-2 and TRBJ2-5, with D hard to call. This CDR3 contains 14 residues. Per the germline V gene, CDR1 is SGHTA and CDR2 is FQGNSA. The ends were cut back, 1 base at V and 0 bases at J, with 6 bases in the middle.

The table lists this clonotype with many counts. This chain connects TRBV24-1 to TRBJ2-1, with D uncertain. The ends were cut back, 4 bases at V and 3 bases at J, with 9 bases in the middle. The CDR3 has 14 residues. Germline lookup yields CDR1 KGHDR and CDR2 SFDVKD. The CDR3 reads CATSESAVYNEQFF. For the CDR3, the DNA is TGTGCCACCAGTGAGTCTGCGGTCTACAATGAGCAGTTCTTC.

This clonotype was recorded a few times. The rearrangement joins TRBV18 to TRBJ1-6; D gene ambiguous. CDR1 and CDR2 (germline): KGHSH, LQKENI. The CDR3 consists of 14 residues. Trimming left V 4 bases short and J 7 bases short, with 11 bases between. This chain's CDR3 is CASSQRAENSPLHF. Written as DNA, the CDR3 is TGTGCCAGCTCACAAAGAGCGGAAAATTCACCCCTCCACTTT.

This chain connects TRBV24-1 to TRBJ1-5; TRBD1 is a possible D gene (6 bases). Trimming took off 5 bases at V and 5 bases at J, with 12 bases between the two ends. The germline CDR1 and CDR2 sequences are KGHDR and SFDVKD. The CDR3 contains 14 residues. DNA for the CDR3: TGTGCCACCAGTGCGGGGGCACCCTATCAGCCCCAGCATTTT. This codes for CATSAGAPYQPQHF.

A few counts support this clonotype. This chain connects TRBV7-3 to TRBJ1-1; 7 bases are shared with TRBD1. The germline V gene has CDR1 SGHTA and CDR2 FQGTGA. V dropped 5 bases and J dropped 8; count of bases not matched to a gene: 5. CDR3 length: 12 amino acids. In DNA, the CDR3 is TGTGCCAGCAGCCCATCGACAGGGGAAGCTTTCTTT. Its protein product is CASSPSTGEAFF.

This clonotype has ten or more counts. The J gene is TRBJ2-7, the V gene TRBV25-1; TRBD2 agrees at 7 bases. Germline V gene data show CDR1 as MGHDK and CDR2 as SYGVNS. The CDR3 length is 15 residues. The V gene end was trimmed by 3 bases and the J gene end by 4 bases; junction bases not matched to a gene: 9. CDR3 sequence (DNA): TGTGCCAGCAGTGACCCACTTGCGGGGGAATACGAGCAGTACTTC. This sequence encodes CASSDPLAGEYEQYF.

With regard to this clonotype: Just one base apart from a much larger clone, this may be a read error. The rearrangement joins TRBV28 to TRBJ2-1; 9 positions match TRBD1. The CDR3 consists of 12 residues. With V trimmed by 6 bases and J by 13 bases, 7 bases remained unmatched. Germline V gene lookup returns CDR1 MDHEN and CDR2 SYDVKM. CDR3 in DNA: TGTGCCAGCAGCGGTCACAGGGGGCGACAGTTCTTC. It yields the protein CASSGHRGRQFF.

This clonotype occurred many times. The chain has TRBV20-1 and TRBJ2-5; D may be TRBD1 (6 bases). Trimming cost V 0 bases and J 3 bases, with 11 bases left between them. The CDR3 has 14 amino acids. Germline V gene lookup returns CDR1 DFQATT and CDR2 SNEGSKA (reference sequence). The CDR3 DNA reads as TGCAGTGCTAGAGATGTGCGACAGGAAGAGACCCAGTACTTC. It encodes CSARDVRQEETQYF.

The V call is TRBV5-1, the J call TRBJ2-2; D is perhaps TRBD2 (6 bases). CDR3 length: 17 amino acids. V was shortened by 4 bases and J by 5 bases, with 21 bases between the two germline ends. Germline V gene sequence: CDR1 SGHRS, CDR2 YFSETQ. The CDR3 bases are TGCGCCAGCAGCCTGGGCGGGTTGAGCGGAGGGACCGGGGAGCTGTTTTTT. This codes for CASSLGGLSGGTGELFF.

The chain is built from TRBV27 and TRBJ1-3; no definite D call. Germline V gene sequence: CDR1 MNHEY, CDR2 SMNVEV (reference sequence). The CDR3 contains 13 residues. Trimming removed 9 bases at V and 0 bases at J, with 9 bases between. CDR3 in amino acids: CASGRTSGNTIYF. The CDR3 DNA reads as TGTGCCAGTGGACGGACCTCTGGAAACACCATATATTTT.

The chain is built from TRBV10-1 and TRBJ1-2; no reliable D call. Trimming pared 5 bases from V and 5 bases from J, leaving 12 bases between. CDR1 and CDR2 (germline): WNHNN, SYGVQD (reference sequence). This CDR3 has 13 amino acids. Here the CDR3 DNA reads TGCGCCAGCAGTCCGGAGCCGACTTATGGCTACACCTTC. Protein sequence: CASSPEPTYGYTF.

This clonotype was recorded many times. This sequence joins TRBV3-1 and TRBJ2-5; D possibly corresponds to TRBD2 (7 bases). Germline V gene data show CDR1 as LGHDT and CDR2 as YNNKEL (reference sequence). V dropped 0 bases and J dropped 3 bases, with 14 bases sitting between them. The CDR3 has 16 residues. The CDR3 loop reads CASSQEVGGGKETQYF. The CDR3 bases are TGTGCCAGCAGCCAAGAAGTTGGGGGGGGCAAAGAGACCCAGTACTTC.

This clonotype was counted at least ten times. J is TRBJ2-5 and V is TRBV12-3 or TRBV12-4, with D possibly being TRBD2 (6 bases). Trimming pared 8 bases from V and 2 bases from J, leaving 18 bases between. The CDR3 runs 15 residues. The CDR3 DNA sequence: TGTGCCAGCGCCAAACCCACGCGGGGACAAGAGACCCAGTACTTC. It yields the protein CASAKPTRGQETQYF.

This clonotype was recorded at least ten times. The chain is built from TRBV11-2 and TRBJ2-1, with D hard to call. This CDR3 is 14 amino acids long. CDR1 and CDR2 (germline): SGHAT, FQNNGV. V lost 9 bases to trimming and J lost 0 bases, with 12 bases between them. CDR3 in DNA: TGTGCCAGTCAAGGGTACCTCTCCTACAATGAGCAGTTCTTC. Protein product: CASQGYLSYNEQFF. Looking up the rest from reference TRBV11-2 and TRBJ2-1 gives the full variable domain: EAGVAQSPRYKIIEKRQSVAFWCNPISGHATLYWYQQILGQGPKLLIQFQNNGVVDDSQLPKDRFSAERLKGVDSTLKIQPAKLEDSAVYLCASQGYLSYNEQFFGPGTRLTVL.

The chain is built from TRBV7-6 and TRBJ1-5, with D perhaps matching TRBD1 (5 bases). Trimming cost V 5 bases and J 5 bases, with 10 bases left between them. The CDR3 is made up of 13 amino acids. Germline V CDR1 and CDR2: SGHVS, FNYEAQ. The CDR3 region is CASSTGAHQPQHF. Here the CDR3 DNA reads TGTGCCAGCAGCACCGGGGCCCATCAGCCCCAGCATTTT.